The 23 T cell receptor beta chains below all came from one sample that was sequenced in a study of T cell responses to AZD1222 COVID-19 vaccine. Produced via immunoSEQ multiplex PCR; TCRdb's table is partial and in-frame only. The sample contains approximately 140,000 clones, around four fifths of which appear only once. The sequencing here drew on peripheral blood, taken on day 0 of MenACWY control vaccination. All receptors come from an adult in good health.

The V and J genes are TRBV3-1 (or the pseudogene TRBV3-2) and TRBJ2-3, with D tentatively TRBD2 (5 bases). The V end lost 1 base, the J end lost 5 bases, and 13 bases lay between the germline ends. The germline V gene encodes CDR1 LGHDT and CDR2 YNNKEL (reference sequence). The CDR3 length is 15 residues. As DNA, the CDR3 is TGTGCCAGCAGCCAAGGATCTAGCCTCAGAGATACGCAGTATTTT. The encoded protein is CASSQGSSLRDTQYF.

This rearrangement joins TRBV9 to TRBJ2-3; tentatively, D is TRBD2 (5 bases). Trimming removed 7 bases from V and 4 bases from J, with 13 bases in between. Germline V lookup: CDR1 SGDLS, CDR2 YYNGEE. CDR3 length: 13 residues. CDR3 loop: CASGSRGADTQYF. The CDR3 DNA is TGTGCCAGCGGGTCACGGGGAGCAGATACGCAGTATTTT.

V and J are TRBV28 and TRBJ1-1; D remains unclear. The CDR3 runs 11 residues. Germline CDR1 and CDR2: MDHEN and SYDVKM. The V gene lost 7 bases and the J gene lost 5 bases, with 8 bases spanning the gap. Written as DNA, the CDR3 is TGTGCCAGCACGTATGGAACTGAAGCTTTCTTT. Translating gives CASTYGTEAFF. Full variable domain (missing parts from reference TRBV28 and TRBJ1-1): DVKVTQSSRYLVKRTGEKVFLECVQDMDHENMFWYRQDPGLGLRLIYFSYDVKMKEKGDIPEGYSVSREKKERFSLILESASTNQTSMYLCASTYGTEAFFGQGTRLTVV.

The chain couples TRBV5-5 to TRBJ2-2, with unresolved D. The germline V and J ends were trimmed by 4 bases and 6 bases, with 10 bases remaining between them. Germline V gives CDR1 SGHKS, CDR2 YYEKEE (reference sequence). This CDR3 spans 13 amino acids. In DNA form, the CDR3 reads TGTGCCAGCAGCCCGACGGTATCCGGGGAGCTGTTTTTT. This gives the protein CASSPTVSGELFF.

In regard to this clone: Other DNA sequences of this sample code for an identical CDR3. DNA of the CDR3: TGTGCCAGCAGCTTAGAGCCGGGCCCGAACACTGAAGCTTTCTTT. It yields the protein CASSLEPGPNTEAFF. The genes are TRBV11-2 and TRBJ1-1; the D is unclear. The germline CDR1 and CDR2 sequences are SGHAT and FQNNGV. V was clipped by 0 bases and J by 1 base, with 9 bases between them. The CDR3 totals 15 residues.

This clone was seen just once. The chain employs TRBV28 and TRBJ2-4; a possible D gene is TRBD2 (5 bases). Germline lookup yields CDR1 MDHEN and CDR2 SYDVKM. The CDR3 is 14 residues long. V lost 11 bases and J lost 7, with 21 bases in between. CDR3: CAAVGEGSWNIQYF. DNA for the CDR3: TGTGCCGCAGTCGGAGAAGGGAGTTGGAACATTCAGTACTTC.

Only one count was recorded for this clone. CDR3 sequence reads: CASSPGQGGTEAFF. DNA for the CDR3: TGTGCCAGCAGCCCGGGACAGGGGGGCACTGAAGCTTTCTTT. The V and J genes are TRBV5-5 and TRBJ1-1; 11 nucleotides line up with TRBD1. In germline, CDR1 is SGHKS, CDR2 YYEKEE (reference sequence). The CDR3 has 14 amino acids. The trim removed 4 bases at V and 4 bases at J, leaving 3 bases unmatched.

V is TRBV11-1 and J is TRBJ2-5; the match to TRBD2 covers 8 bases. V dropped 3 bases and J dropped 5; count of bases not matched to a gene: 8. From germline, CDR1 is SGHAT and CDR2 FQDESV (reference sequence). The CDR3 loop spans 15 amino acids. CDR3 protein: CASSFAPGGGETQYF. CDR3 coding DNA: TGTGCCAGCAGCTTTGCTCCGGGGGGGGGCGAGACCCAGTACTTC.

The CDR3 bases are TGTGCCAGCAGTGGGATGGGTCAGCCCCAGCATTTT. Translation gives CASSGMGQPQHF. This rearrangement joins TRBV12-3 or TRBV12-4 to TRBJ1-5, with D uncertain. The CDR3 has 12 amino acids. V dropped 5 bases and J dropped 6 bases, with 8 bases sitting between them.

V is TRBV29-1 and J is TRBJ1-1; tentatively, D is TRBD1 (5 bases). The CDR3 totals 13 residues. Germline CDR1 is SQVTM and CDR2 is ANQGSEA. V lost 7 bases and J lost 3, with 15 bases in between. CDR3 nucleotide sequence: TGCAGCGGGGGAACTTGGGGGGACACTGAAGCTTTCTTT. This gives the protein CSGGTWGDTEAFF.

The table lists this clone with a count of one. The rearrangement uses TRBV9 and TRBJ1-2, with a tentative D call TRBD1 (6 bases). The CDR3 is made up of 16 amino acids. Germline CDR1 SGDLS, CDR2 YYNGEE. V was pared by 0 bases and J by 4 bases, with 16 bases between. Written as DNA, the CDR3 is TGTGCCAGCAGCGTAGCTATCATGGACAGCGTCTATGGCTACACCTTC. Amino acids: CASSVAIMDSVYGYTF.

This clone has at least ten counts. V is TRBV11-2 and J is TRBJ2-7, with D possibly being TRBD2 (6 bases). This CDR3 has 15 residues. Germline assignment: CDR1 SGHAT and CDR2 FQNNGV. V was clipped by 10 bases and J by 1 base, with 20 bases between them. The CDR3 nucleotides are TGTGCCACCTCTGGACGGGAGACAACTTCCTACGAGCAGTACGTC. Its translation: CATSGRETTSYEQYV.

The sample holds one count of this clone. This chain connects TRBV3-1 (or the pseudogene TRBV3-2) to TRBJ1-2; no definite D call. Germline V gene data show CDR1 as LGHDT and CDR2 as YNNKEL (reference sequence). The CDR3 has 14 residues. V lost 3 bases and J lost 8, with 16 bases in between. CDR3: CASSQGLRGDGYTF. The CDR3 coding sequence is TGTGCCAGCAGCCAGGGCCTAAGAGGTGACGGCTACACCTTC.

This clone has a single count. The J gene is TRBJ2-7, the V gene TRBV30, with 7 positions matching TRBD1. The V gene end was trimmed by 0 bases and the J gene end by 2 bases; junction bases not matched to a gene: 7. Germline V gene lookup returns CDR1 GTSNPN and CDR2 SVGIG (reference sequence). This CDR3 is built from 15 residues. CDR3 loop: CAWSVKGASTYEQYV. In nucleotides, the CDR3 is TGTGCCTGGAGTGTAAAGGGGGCAAGTACCTACGAGCAGTACGTC.

This clone has a handful of counts. The chain recombines TRBV7-9 with TRBJ2-2; D is unresolved. CDR3 length: 14 residues. V dropped 5 bases and J dropped 2 bases, with 9 bases sitting between them. The germline V gene encodes CDR1 SEHNR and CDR2 FQNEAQ (reference sequence). CDR3 sequence: CASSPSFNTGELFF. The CDR3 bases are TGTGCCAGCAGCCCCTCGTTTAACACCGGGGAGCTGTTTTTT.

The chain links TRBV3-1 (or the pseudogene TRBV3-2) to TRBJ2-7; 7 bases agree with TRBD1. The trim removed 6 bases at V and 4 bases at J, leaving 9 bases unmatched. Germline CDR1 reads LGHDT; CDR2 reads YNNKEL (reference sequence). This CDR3 contains 14 residues. The CDR3 nucleotides read TGTGCCAGCAGTAACTCGGACAGGAGGTACGAGCAGTACTTC. It encodes CASSNSDRRYEQYF.

The V gene is TRBV6-4, the J gene TRBJ1-5; D uncertain. Germline values: CDR1 MRHNA, CDR2 SNTAGT. The germline V and J ends were trimmed by 4 bases and 1 base, with 5 bases remaining between them. CDR3 length: 13 residues. This CDR3 reads CASSVQSNQPQHF. CDR3 nucleotide sequence: TGTGCCAGCAGTGTTCAGAGCAATCAGCCCCAGCATTTT.

The rearrangement links TRBV27 to TRBJ1-1; 9 nucleotides align to TRBD1. This CDR3 region has 13 residues. The V gene end was trimmed by 6 bases and the J gene end by 5 bases; junction bases not matched to a gene: 4. Germline V gene data show CDR1 as MNHEY and CDR2 as SMNVEV (reference sequence). The CDR3 DNA is TGTGCCAGCAGGGCGACAGGGGGTACTGAAGCTTTCTTT. It codes for CASRATGGTEAFF.

V and J are TRBV7-9 and TRBJ1-2; D unresolved. Germline V gene data show CDR1 as SEHNR and CDR2 as FQNEAQ (reference sequence). This CDR3 region has 13 residues. With 2 bases removed from V and 6 bases from J, the gap between germline ends came to 10 bases. The CDR3 nucleotides are TGTGCCAGCAGCTTACCGTCATCCGATGGCTACACCTTC. This codes for CASSLPSSDGYTF.

V usage is TRBV15 and J usage is TRBJ1-2; D remains ambiguous. V was trimmed by 0 bases and J by 8 bases, leaving 16 bases between them. CDR1 is LNHNV and CDR2 is YYDKDF in the germline V gene (reference sequence). The CDR3 contains 15 residues. The CDR3 DNA follows: TGTGCCACCAGCAGAGATCGGGGAACGATTAGCGGCTACACCTTC. Residues: CATSRDRGTISGYTF.

The chain carries TRBV5-1 and TRBJ2-7; 7 bases line up with TRBD2. This CDR3 has 14 amino acids. Germline CDR1 SGHRS, CDR2 YFSETQ. After removal of 5 bases from V and 5 bases from J, the junction contained 10 bases not matched to a gene. The CDR3 DNA is TGCGCCAGCAGACGCTTCGGACGGGAGGACGAGCAGTACGTC. It encodes CASRRFGREDEQYV.

This chain uses TRBV19 with TRBJ1-1, with TRBD1 as a possible D gene (6 bases). The V end lost 6 bases, the J end lost 2 bases, and 13 bases lay between the germline ends. Germline values: CDR1 LNHDA, CDR2 SQIVND (reference sequence). The CDR3 consists of 14 residues. CDR3 residues: CASRLDRINTEAFF. CDR3 DNA sequence: TGTGCCAGTAGACTTGACAGGATTAACACTGAAGCTTTCTTT.

The chain joins TRBV5-8 to TRBJ1-1, with no clear D. CDR3 size: 13 residues. The V gene's germline CDR1 is SGHTS and CDR2 YDEGEE. Between the trimmed V and J ends, which lost 1 base and 3 bases, there was a span of 7 bases. CDR3: CASSLLSYTEAFF. The CDR3 bases are TGTGCCAGCAGCTTGCTCTCATACACTGAAGCTTTCTTT.